This T cell receptor (beta chain) originates from a study of low-dose radiotherapy and immunotherapy resistance in tumors. Germline V gene lookup returns CDR1 MDHEN and CDR2 SYDVKM. The CDR3 length is 15 residues. Trimming removed 2 bases from V and 1 base from J; junction bases left unmatched: 4. Regarding time point: after trial treatment. As for treatment: LDRT plus nivolumab, ipilimumab, low-dose cyclophosphamide and aspirin (RACIN trial). Gene-specific TRAV and TRBV primers were used for first-strand cDNA, covering alpha and beta chains. TCR amplification ran approximately 22 PCR cycles using constant-region and V-primer adapter primers. TCRdb recomputed calls from the reads with MiXCR, one row per CDR3 protein. Seen here are 95,000 to 100,000 distinct CDR3 sequences, around 20% observed once, and the top ten hold roughly 4%.

The V and J genes are TRBV28 and TRBJ2-5; 7 nucleotides agree with TRBD2. This sequence was found in a male donor with prostate cancer. Sequences were derived from PBMCs, sampled after low-dose radiotherapy plus immunotherapy. DNA for the CDR3: TGTGCCAGCAGTTTAGTGTCTAGCGGCCAAGAGACCCAGTACTTC. Translation gives CASSLVSSGQETQYF.